The 8 T cell receptor beta chains listed next were all sequenced from one sample in a study of cytomegalovirus exposure and HLA in healthy donors. The PCR had 60 Vbeta and 13 Jbeta primers. Data came from immunoSEQ multiplex PCR; TCRdb stores just in-frame clones and leaves some out. The top ten clones hold 13% of a sample with 150,000 or so clones, 80% of them seen once. Sequencing was performed on PBMCs. These receptors were taken from a man aged 30 to 45 in good health and CMV-seropositive.

This clone was picked up one time. The rearrangement joins TRBV4-1 to TRBJ1-1; 7 nucleotides align to TRBD1. This CDR3 has 15 amino acids. Germline values: CDR1 MGHRA, CDR2 YSYEKL. J was trimmed by 4 bases and V by 1 base; bases with no gene match: 6. In DNA form, the CDR3 reads TGCGCCAGCAGCCAAGCAACAGGGGCGGTCACTGAAGCTTTCTTT. Its protein product is CASSQATGAVTEAFF.

The V and J genes are TRBV6-6 and TRBJ2-2, with 11 nucleotides matching TRBD2. Germline assignment: CDR1 MNHNY and CDR2 SVGAGI (reference sequence). Trimming cost V 10 bases and J 6 bases; bases outside gene matches: 10. This CDR3 comprises 15 residues. CDR3 loop: CATGGLAGGSGELFF. The CDR3 region has the DNA TGTGCCACCGGAGGGCTAGCGGGAGGTTCCGGGGAGCTGTTTTTT.

V gene TRBV14 combines with J gene TRBJ2-3; the D gene is possibly TRBD2 (6 bases). The germline V and J ends were trimmed by 3 bases and 7 bases, with 29 bases remaining between them. Germline values: CDR1 SGHDN, CDR2 FVKESK. The CDR3 is 19 residues long. The CDR3 is CASSQGLKAVVEEGNTQYF. Written as DNA, the CDR3 is TGTGCCAGCAGCCAGGGCCTTAAGGCGGTAGTCGAGGAGGGGAATACGCAGTATTTT.

V gene TRBV10-3 combines with J gene TRBJ1-3, with a tentative D call TRBD1 (5 bases). The CDR3 consists of 14 residues. Per germline, CDR1 ENHRY and CDR2 SYGVKD. The V end lost 10 bases, the J end lost 0 bases, and 13 bases lay between the germline ends. The CDR3 region is CATGTGSSGNTIYF. The CDR3 coding sequence is TGTGCCACCGGTACAGGATCCTCTGGAAACACCATATATTTT.

The rearrangement links TRBV6-1 to TRBJ2-7; D is unclear. CDR1 and CDR2 (germline): MNHNS, SASEGT. The CDR3 is made up of 12 amino acids. Trimming removed 5 bases from V and 5 bases from J, with 10 bases in between. CDR3 nucleotide sequence: TGTGCCAGCAGTTATCTCGGTCACGAGCAGTACTTC. Translating it yields CASSYLGHEQYF.

This chain connects TRBV5-1 to TRBJ2-5, with D perhaps TRBD1 (6 bases). There are 16 residues in the CDR3. Deletions cut 3 bases from V and 5 bases from J, with 20 bases between. In germline, CDR1 is SGHRS, CDR2 YFSETQ. CDR3 in DNA: TGCGCCAGCAGCTCGGGAATCGTGGTTGGACAGGAGACCCAGTACTTC. This encodes CASSSGIVVGQETQYF.

The chain carries TRBV9 and TRBJ2-3; 8 bases match TRBD2. In germline, CDR1 is SGDLS, CDR2 YYNGEE. The CDR3 has 16 amino acids. Losses at the gene ends were 4 bases for V and 2 bases for J; bases not matched to a gene: 9. Here the CDR3 reads CASSPLGGGVTDTQYF. CDR3 DNA sequence: TGTGCCAGCAGCCCCCTCGGGGGGGGTGTCACAGATACGCAGTATTTT.

The rearrangement uses TRBV27 and TRBJ1-4; no clear D. The ends were cut back, 0 bases at V and 4 bases at J, with 9 bases in the middle. This CDR3 is 15 amino acids long. From germline, CDR1 is MNHEY and CDR2 SMNVEV (reference sequence). The CDR3 sequence: CASSLSRGLNEKLFF. Written as DNA, the CDR3 is TGTGCCAGCAGTTTATCACGAGGACTTAATGAAAAACTGTTTTTT.